This note documents a single TCR beta chain sequence. Its antigen is currently unknown. A much larger clone differs from this one at a single base, so this may be a read error. This sample was included in a study of blood T cells in healthy people across ages. Study-wide results and caveats: Unsorted PBMCs blocked a conclusive comparison of naive and antigen-experienced cells.

It was with a sample-barcoded 5' primer and a J-beta primer mix that a second PCR of about 6 to 12 cycles was run. Through a template-switch adaptor with 12 random nucleotides, each cDNA molecule received a tag. Per-sample output comprised a minimum of 2.5 million paired-end reads containing CDR3. Via MiXCR, TCRdb re-called the 5' RACE reads, giving one row per CDR3 protein. The top ten clones hold about an eighth of a sample with 800,000 to 1,000,000 distinct CDR3 sequences, 45% to 50% of them seen once. Collection of about 9.4 milliliters of peripheral blood was performed for each donor. The germline CDR1 and CDR2 sequences are KGHDR and SFDVKD. The CDR3 contains 16 residues.

What was sequenced was blood. The chain couples TRBV24-1 to TRBJ2-1, with 11 bases lining up with TRBD2. The receptor was derived from a man aged 25-45 years in good health. This CDR3 reads CATSDMTSGELNEKFF. CDR3 DNA: TGTGCCACCAGTGACATGACTAGCGGGGAGCTCAATGAGAAGTTCTTC.